This TCR beta chain was profiled in a study of T cells in Graves' hyperthyroidism and ophthalmopathy. RNA transcripts were the template for amplifying TCR beta CDR3 regions. Carried out on the TCR CDR3, a first-round RT-PCR used the HTBI primer set. TCRdb re-analysed the multiplex PCR reads in MiXCR, keeping a single row per CDR3 protein. Of nearly 600,000 distinct CDR3 sequences listed, 12% to 15% are singletons. V shed 6 bases and J shed 8 bases, with 23 bases lying between them. Germline V CDR1 and CDR2: SEHNR, FQNEAQ (reference sequence). The CDR3 is 16 amino acids. The sample holds one count of this clonotype. This may come from a read error, since a much larger clone is one base off. The PBMCs had their origin in more than 9.5 ml of fresh peripheral blood.

The sequencing sample was made of blood. This receptor was identified in a woman younger than 30 with Graves' ophthalmopathy. This chain joins TRBV7-9 and TRBJ2-1; D is possibly TRBD2 (6 bases). The CDR3 sequence: CASRLRRGHRGDEQFF. CDR3 in DNA: TGTGCCAGCAGGCTCAGGCGGGGCCACCGGGGAGATGAGCAGTTCTTC.